The TCR beta chain under discussion was sequenced for a study of cytomegalovirus exposure and HLA in healthy donors. It was with 60 Vbeta and 13 Jbeta primers that the PCR ran. Assay used: immunoSEQ multiplex PCR; TCRdb lists only in-frame clones, some missing. Among about 100,000 clones listed, 65% to 80% were seen once. The CDR3 has 15 amino acids. The germline V gene has CDR1 SGHNT and CDR2 YYREEE (reference sequence). V dropped 0 bases and J dropped 4 bases, with 13 bases sitting between them. Material for sequencing was PBMCs. This receptor was taken from a woman between 18 and 29 years old in good health and CMV-seropositive. V usage is TRBV5-4 and J usage is TRBJ1-1; TRBD1 might be the D (6 bases). CDR3 sequence (DNA): TGTGCCAGCAGCTTGGTTGCAGGGGTGGGCACTGAAGCTTTCTTT. Translation: CASSLVAGVGTEAFF. The variable domain in full, with the rest retrieved from reference TRBV5-4 and TRBJ1-1, is ETGVTQSPTHLIKTRGQQVTLRCSSQSGHNTVSWYQQALGQGPQFIFQYYREEENGRGNFPPRFSGLQFPNYSSELNVNALELDDSALYLCASSLVAGVGTEAFFGQGTRLTVV.